The 22 T cell receptor beta chains below were found in one sample sequenced in a study of CD8+ T cells in alopecia areata. Extracted from the samples, RNA was reverse transcribed into cDNA to serve as the sequencing template. Clones were sequenced by immunoSEQ multiplex PCR, and TCRdb holds only the in-frame ones, with some missing. The sample carries approximately 210,000 clones, under 70% recorded once. This sample's treatment: oral pan-JAK inhibitor, 5-10 mg twice daily. The material sequenced was CD4+ T cells sorted from blood, taken at approximately week 44, from a patient treated with tofacitinib. The receptors here all came from a human donor with alopecia areata.

The genes are TRBV30 and TRBJ2-1; a weak D match, TRBD2 (6 bases). The CDR3 is 14 amino acids. Trimming pared 4 bases from V and 2 bases from J, leaving 12 bases between. CDR1 and CDR2 (germline): GTSNPN, SVGIG (reference sequence). The CDR3 region has the DNA TGTGCCTGGAATAGCGGACTTCCCTACAATGAGCAGTTCTTC. Translation gives CAWNSGLPYNEQFF.

V gene TRBV25-1 combines with J gene TRBJ2-7; 8 positions agree with TRBD1. The CDR3 consists of 14 residues. Germline loops: CDR1 MGHDK, CDR2 SYGVNS. The V and J ends lost 6 bases and 3 bases, in that order; junction bases with no gene match: 7. The CDR3 loop is CASSRDRQVYEQYF. In DNA, the CDR3 is TGTGCCAGCAGCCGGGACAGGCAAGTCTACGAGCAGTACTTC.

The V and J genes are TRBV29-1 and TRBJ2-1, with TRBD1 matching 9 bases. The CDR3 has 18 residues. Germline CDR1 reads SQVTM; CDR2 reads ANQGSEA. Trimming removed 3 bases from V and 0 bases from J; junction bases left unmatched: 12. CDR3 sequence: CSVEGGDRASSSYNEQFF. In nucleotides, the CDR3 is TGCAGCGTTGAGGGGGGGGACAGGGCGTCTAGCTCCTACAATGAGCAGTTCTTC.

This chain uses TRBV6-6 with TRBJ1-2, with D perhaps TRBD1 (5 bases). Germline CDR1 and CDR2: MNHNY and SVGAGI (reference sequence). This CDR3 has 16 residues. V dropped 4 bases and J dropped 6 bases, with 21 bases sitting between them. In nucleotides, the CDR3 is TGTGCCAGCAGTTCGCAACAGGCTTCCCGTGTCGATGGCTACACCTTC. Translating it yields CASSSQQASRVDGYTF.

The CDR3 region is CAWSRSGPSREPQHF. CDR3 nucleotides: TGTGCCTGGAGCCGGAGTGGGCCTTCACGCGAGCCCCAGCATTTT. This sequence joins TRBV30 and TRBJ1-5; D unclear. V was shortened by 3 bases and J by 8 bases, with 20 bases between the two germline ends. This CDR3 contains 15 residues. Germline loops: CDR1 GTSNPN, CDR2 SVGIG (reference sequence).

The genes are TRBV29-1 and TRBJ1-2; D possibly corresponds to TRBD1 (6 bases). Germline-derived CDR1 and CDR2 are SQVTM and ANQGSEA. The length of the CDR3 is 13 residues. V lost 6 bases and J 7 bases, leaving 18 bases between the germline ends. DNA for the CDR3: TGCAGCGTCATTTGGGGGGCGCATGGTGGCTACACCTTC. Translating it yields CSVIWGAHGGYTF.

There are a few counts of this clone. The V and J genes are TRBV29-1 and TRBJ2-7; D not certain. Germline assignment: CDR1 SQVTM and CDR2 ANQGSEA. The CDR3 is 12 amino acids. V was shortened by 1 base and J by 2 bases, with 6 bases between the two germline ends. The CDR3 spells CSVEGQAYEQYF. The CDR3 nucleotides are TGCAGCGTTGAAGGGCAAGCCTACGAGCAGTACTTC.

The chain is built from TRBV29-1 and TRBJ2-1, with 9 bases identical to TRBD1. The germline CDR1 and CDR2 sequences are SQVTM and ANQGSEA. With 4 bases clipped from V and 7 bases from J, the junction kept 5 bases outside the gene matches. This CDR3 spans 13 amino acids. CDR3 protein: CSVVGQGRNEQFF. CDR3 sequence (DNA): TGCAGCGTTGTTGGACAGGGGAGGAATGAGCAGTTCTTC.

This chain connects TRBV30 to TRBJ1-5, with D perhaps matching TRBD1 (5 bases). The CDR3 has 14 residues. Germline V CDR1 and CDR2: GTSNPN, SVGIG (reference sequence). The V end was cut by 1 base, the J end by 7 bases, with 14 bases between. For the CDR3, the DNA is TGTGCCTGGAGTGCCTCAGGGTGGGTACAGCCCCAGCATTTT. Protein sequence: CAWSASGWVQPQHF. The whole variable domain, filled in from reference TRBV30 and TRBJ1-5, reads SQTIHQWPATLVQPVGSPLSLECTVEGTSNPNLYWYRQAAGRGLQLLFYSVGIGQISSEVPQNLSASRPQDRQFILSSKKLLLSDSGFYLCAWSASGWVQPQHFGDGTRLSIL.

The chain is built from TRBV5-4 and TRBJ1-2; maybe TRBD1 (5 bases). V was shortened by 0 bases and J by 8 bases, with 11 bases between the two germline ends. In germline, CDR1 is SGHNT, CDR2 YYREEE (reference sequence). The CDR3 runs to 13 residues. This chain's CDR3 is CASSLVSGPGYTF. DNA for the CDR3: TGTGCCAGCAGCTTGGTCTCGGGACCCGGCTACACCTTC.

The chain is built from TRBV9 and TRBJ2-1, with D perhaps TRBD2 (5 bases). Between the trimmed V and J ends, which lost 4 bases and 0 bases, there was a span of 11 bases. CDR1 is SGDLS and CDR2 is YYNGEE in the germline V gene. The CDR3 covers 15 residues. This CDR3 reads CASSPGSLSYNEQFF. In DNA form, the CDR3 reads TGTGCCAGCAGCCCTGGGAGCCTCTCCTACAATGAGCAGTTCTTC.

This chain uses TRBV7-2 with TRBJ2-5, with 7 nucleotides matching TRBD1. V lost 5 bases to trimming and J lost 4 bases; unmatched junction nucleotides: 7. The CDR3 runs 14 residues. CDR1 SGHTA and CDR2 FQGNSA come from the germline V gene. CDR3: CASSLRTGRETQYF. The CDR3 coding sequence is TGTGCCAGCAGCCTAAGGACAGGTCGAGAGACCCAGTACTTC.

The V gene is TRBV5-1, the J gene TRBJ2-2; unclear D gene. V was shortened by 0 bases and J by 0 bases, with 6 bases between the two germline ends. The CDR3 runs to 15 residues. From germline, CDR1 is SGHRS and CDR2 YFSETQ. The CDR3 here is CASSLAGANTGELFF. For the CDR3, the DNA is TGCGCCAGCAGCTTGGCAGGAGCGAACACCGGGGAGCTGTTTTTT.

This clone came up many times. This chain uses TRBV9 with TRBJ2-7; 9 nucleotides agree with TRBD2. The CDR3 consists of 19 residues. The V gene's germline CDR1 is SGDLS and CDR2 YYNGEE. V lost 0 bases and J lost 3; bases outside the gene matches: 16. The DNA of the CDR3 is TGTGCCAGCAGCGTAGCGTCTAGCGGGGCCCTACCCCTACACTACGAGCAGTACTTC. As protein: CASSVASSGALPLHYEQYF.

This chain uses TRBV6-5 with TRBJ2-3; the D is unclear. The ends were cut back, 0 bases at V and 4 bases at J, with 8 bases in the middle. The CDR3 has 14 residues. CDR1 and CDR2 from the germline V gene are MNHEY and SVGAGI. The CDR3 bases are TGTGCCAGCAGTTACTCTCCCACTTCAGATACGCAGTATTTT. This gives the protein CASSYSPTSDTQYF.

Of note for this clone: The junction departs from the called germline gene at one end, perhaps through a read error. The CDR3 spells CASSEAGALRYEQYF. The CDR3 nucleotides read TGTGCCAGCAGCGAAGCGGGGGCCTTGCGGTACGAGCAGTACTTC. This sequence joins TRBV2 and TRBJ2-7; TRBD2 aligns across 8 bases. In germline, CDR1 is SNHLY, CDR2 FYNNEI. The CDR3 runs 15 residues. Variable domain in full (rest from reference TRBV2 and TRBJ2-7): EPEVTQTPSHQVTQMGQEVILRCVPISNHLYFYWYRQILGQKVEFLVSFYNNEISEKSEIFDDQFSVERPDGSNFTLKIRSTKLEDSAMYFCASSEAGALRYEQYFGPGTRLTVT.

The chain combines TRBV2 with TRBJ1-5; tentatively, D is TRBD1 (5 bases). Germline V gives CDR1 SNHLY, CDR2 FYNNEI. The CDR3 spans 13 residues. V was pared by 8 bases and J by 1 base, with 9 bases between. CDR3 sequence reads: CASRPGSNQPQHF. Here the CDR3 DNA reads TGTGCCAGCCGACCAGGGAGCAATCAGCCCCAGCATTTT.

This clone occurred a few times. J is TRBJ2-7 and V is TRBV11-2, with D maybe TRBD2 (6 bases). The germline gives CDR1 SGHAT, CDR2 FQNNGV. Trimming shortened V by 1 base and J by 6 bases, and 19 bases separated the two germline ends. The CDR3 sequence is 16 residues long. The CDR3 DNA is TGTGCCAGCAGCTTAGCGTCGACGGCGGGGAGCAGCGAGCAGTACTTC. This sequence encodes CASSLASTAGSSEQYF. The full variable domain, with the rest looked up from reference TRBV11-2 and TRBJ2-7, is EAGVAQSPRYKIIEKRQSVAFWCNPISGHATLYWYQQILGQGPKLLIQFQNNGVVDDSQLPKDRFSAERLKGVDSTLKIQPAKLEDSAVYLCASSLASTAGSSEQYFGPGTRLTVT.

This chain joins TRBV12-5 and TRBJ1-5, with 7 positions matching TRBD1. Trimming removed 5 bases from V and 6 bases from J; junction bases left unmatched: 4. Germline V CDR1 and CDR2: LGHNT, FRNRAP. The CDR3 extends over 13 amino acids. CDR3 sequence: CASGGTEGQPQHF. The CDR3 coding sequence is TGTGCTAGTGGTGGGACAGAGGGTCAGCCCCAGCATTTT.

The gene calls are TRBV4-1 and TRBJ2-1, with no clear D. V was clipped by 4 bases and J by 4 bases, with 11 bases between them. This CDR3 comprises 14 residues. Germline CDR1 is MGHRA and CDR2 is YSYEKL. Here the CDR3 reads CASSLTSVYNEQFF. The CDR3 DNA reads TGCGCCAGCAGCCTAACAAGTGTGTACAATGAGCAGTTCTTC.

This chain links TRBV29-1 with TRBJ1-2; tentatively, D is TRBD1 (5 bases). Between the trimmed V and J ends, which lost 1 base and 7 bases, there was a span of 10 bases. Germline CDR1 reads SQVTM; CDR2 reads ANQGSEA. The CDR3 is 12 residues long. The CDR3 is CSVEAREGGYTF. In nucleotides, the CDR3 is TGCAGCGTTGAAGCCAGGGAGGGTGGCTACACCTTC.

The chain uses TRBV5-1 and TRBJ2-5; D possibly corresponds to TRBD2 (6 bases). The V and J ends lost 4 bases and 2 bases respectively, with 18 bases between them. There are 16 residues in the CDR3. Germline V CDR1 and CDR2: SGHRS, YFSETQ. The CDR3 sequence is CASSRGGWTIQETQYF. CDR3 DNA: TGCGCCAGCAGCCGCGGAGGTTGGACTATACAAGAGACCCAGTACTTC.